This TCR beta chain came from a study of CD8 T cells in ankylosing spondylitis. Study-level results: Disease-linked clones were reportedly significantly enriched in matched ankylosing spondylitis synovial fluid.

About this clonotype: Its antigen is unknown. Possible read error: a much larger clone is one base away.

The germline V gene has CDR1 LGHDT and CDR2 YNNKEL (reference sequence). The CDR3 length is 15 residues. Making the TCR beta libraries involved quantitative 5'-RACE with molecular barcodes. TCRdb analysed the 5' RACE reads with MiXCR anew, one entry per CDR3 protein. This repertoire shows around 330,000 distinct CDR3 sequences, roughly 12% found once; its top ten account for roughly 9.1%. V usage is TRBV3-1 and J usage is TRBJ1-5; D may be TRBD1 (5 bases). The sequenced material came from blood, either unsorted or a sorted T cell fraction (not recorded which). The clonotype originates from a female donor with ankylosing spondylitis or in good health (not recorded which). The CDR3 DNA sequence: TGTGCCAGCAGCCAGTCGGGACTGGTCAATCCGCCCCAGCATTTT. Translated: CASSQSGLVNPPQHF.